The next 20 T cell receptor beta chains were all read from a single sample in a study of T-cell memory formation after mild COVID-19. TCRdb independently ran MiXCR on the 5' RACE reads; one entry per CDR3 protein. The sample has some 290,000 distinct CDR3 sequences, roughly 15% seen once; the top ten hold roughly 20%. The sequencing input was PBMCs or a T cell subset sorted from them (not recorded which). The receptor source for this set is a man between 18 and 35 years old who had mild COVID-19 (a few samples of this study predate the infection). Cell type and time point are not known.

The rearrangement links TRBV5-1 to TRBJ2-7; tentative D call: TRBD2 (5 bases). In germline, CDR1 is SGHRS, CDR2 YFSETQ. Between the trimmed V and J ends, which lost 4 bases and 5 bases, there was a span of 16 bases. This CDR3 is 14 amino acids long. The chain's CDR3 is CASSRGMALDEQYV. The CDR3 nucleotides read TGCGCCAGCAGCCGGGGAATGGCTCTCGACGAGCAGTACGTC.

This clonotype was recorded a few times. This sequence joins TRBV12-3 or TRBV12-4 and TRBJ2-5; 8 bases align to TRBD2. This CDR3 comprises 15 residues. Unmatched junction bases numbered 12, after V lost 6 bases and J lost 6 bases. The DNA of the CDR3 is TGTGCCAGCAGCACGACCGGGGGGGCCAGGAAGACCCAGTACTTC. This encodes CASSTTGGARKTQYF.

The CDR3 DNA follows: TGTGCCAGCAGCGACTACAGGGGGCGCGACTACTATGGCTACACCTTC. It is translated as CASSDYRGRDYYGYTF. The chain uses TRBV5-6 and TRBJ1-2; 9 bases map to TRBD1. The germline V gene encodes CDR1 SGHDT and CDR2 YYEEEE. The J segment lost 3 bases and the V segment lost 4 bases, leaving 10 bases of the junction unmatched. There are 16 residues in the CDR3.

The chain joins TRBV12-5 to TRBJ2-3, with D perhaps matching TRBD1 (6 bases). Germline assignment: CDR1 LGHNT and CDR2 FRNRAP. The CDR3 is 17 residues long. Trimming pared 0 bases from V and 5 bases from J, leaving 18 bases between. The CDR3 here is CASGLVVGTRGKDTQYF. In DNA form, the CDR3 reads TGTGCTAGTGGTTTGGTGGTGGGGACGAGGGGGAAAGATACGCAGTATTTT.

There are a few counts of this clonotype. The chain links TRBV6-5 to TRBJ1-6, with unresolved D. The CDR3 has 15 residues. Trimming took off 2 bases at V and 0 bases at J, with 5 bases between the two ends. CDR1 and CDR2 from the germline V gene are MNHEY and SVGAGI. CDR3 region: CASSYQDSYNSPLHF. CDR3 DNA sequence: TGTGCCAGCAGTTACCAGGACTCCTATAATTCACCCCTCCACTTT.

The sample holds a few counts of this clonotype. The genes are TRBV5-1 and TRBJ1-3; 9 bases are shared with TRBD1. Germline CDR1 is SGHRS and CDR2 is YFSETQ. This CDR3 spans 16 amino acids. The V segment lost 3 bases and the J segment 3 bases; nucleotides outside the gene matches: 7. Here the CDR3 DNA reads TGCGCCAGCAGCTGGGACACAGGGGGCGGTGGAAACACCATATATTTT. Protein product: CASSWDTGGGGNTIYF. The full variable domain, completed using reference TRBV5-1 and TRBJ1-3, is KAGVTQTPRYLIKTRGQQVTLSCSPISGHRSVSWYQQTPGQGLQFLFEYFSETQRNKGNFPGRFSGRQFSNSRSEMNVSTLELGDSALYLCASSWDTGGGGNTIYFGEGSWLTVV.

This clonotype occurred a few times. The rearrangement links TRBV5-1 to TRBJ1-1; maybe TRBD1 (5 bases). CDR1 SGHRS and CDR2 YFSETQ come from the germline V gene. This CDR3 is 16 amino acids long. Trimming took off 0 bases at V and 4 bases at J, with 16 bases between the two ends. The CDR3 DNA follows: TGCGCCAGCAGCTTGGCCCCGGCGGGGCCGACCACTGAAGCTTTCTTT. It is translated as CASSLAPAGPTTEAFF.

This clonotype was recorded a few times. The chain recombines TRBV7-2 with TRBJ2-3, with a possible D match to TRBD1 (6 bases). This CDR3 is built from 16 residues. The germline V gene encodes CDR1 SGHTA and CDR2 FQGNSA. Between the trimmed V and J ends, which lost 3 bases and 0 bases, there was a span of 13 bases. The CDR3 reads CASSLNQGLSTDTQYF. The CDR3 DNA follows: TGTGCCAGCAGCTTGAACCAGGGGTTGAGCACAGATACGCAGTATTTT.

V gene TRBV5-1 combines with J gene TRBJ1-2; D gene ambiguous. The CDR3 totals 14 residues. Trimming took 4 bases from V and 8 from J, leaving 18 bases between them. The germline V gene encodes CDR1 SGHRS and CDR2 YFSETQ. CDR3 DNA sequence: TGCGCCAGCAGCACCCGAGGTGGGGAGGAAGGCTACACCTTC. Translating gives CASSTRGGEEGYTF.

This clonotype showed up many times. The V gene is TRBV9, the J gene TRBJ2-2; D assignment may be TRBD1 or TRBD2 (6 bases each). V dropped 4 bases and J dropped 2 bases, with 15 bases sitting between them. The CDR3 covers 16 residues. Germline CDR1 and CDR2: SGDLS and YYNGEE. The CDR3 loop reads CASSPWWGANTGELFF. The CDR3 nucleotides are TGTGCCAGCAGCCCGTGGTGGGGGGCCAACACCGGGGAGCTGTTTTTT.

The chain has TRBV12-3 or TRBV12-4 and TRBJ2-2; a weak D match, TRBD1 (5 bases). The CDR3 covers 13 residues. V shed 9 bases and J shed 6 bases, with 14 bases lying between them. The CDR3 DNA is TGTGCCAGTAGGGGTATCGGAGCCGGGGAGCTGTTTTTT. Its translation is CASRGIGAGELFF.

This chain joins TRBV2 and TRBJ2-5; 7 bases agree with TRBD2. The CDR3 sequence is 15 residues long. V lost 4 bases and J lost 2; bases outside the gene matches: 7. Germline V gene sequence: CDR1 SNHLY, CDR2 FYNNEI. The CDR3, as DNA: TGTGCCAGCAGTGGCGAGCCGGGAGGACAAGAGACCCAGTACTTC. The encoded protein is CASSGEPGGQETQYF.

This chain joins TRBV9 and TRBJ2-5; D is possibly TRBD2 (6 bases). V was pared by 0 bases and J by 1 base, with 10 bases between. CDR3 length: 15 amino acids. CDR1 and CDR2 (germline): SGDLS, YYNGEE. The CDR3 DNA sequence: TGTGCCAGCAGCGTAGGGGTAGCGGCCCAAGAGACCCAGTACTTC. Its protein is CASSVGVAAQETQYF.

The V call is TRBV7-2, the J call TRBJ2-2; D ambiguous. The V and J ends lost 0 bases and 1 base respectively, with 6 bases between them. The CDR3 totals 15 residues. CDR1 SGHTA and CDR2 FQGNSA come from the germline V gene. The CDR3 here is CASSLASRNTGELFF. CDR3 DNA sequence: TGTGCCAGCAGCTTAGCGTCACGGAACACCGGGGAGCTGTTTTTT.

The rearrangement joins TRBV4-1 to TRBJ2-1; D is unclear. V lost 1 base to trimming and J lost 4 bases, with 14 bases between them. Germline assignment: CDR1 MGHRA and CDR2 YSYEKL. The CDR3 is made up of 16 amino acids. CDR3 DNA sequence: TGCGCCAGCAGCCAAGTATTCGGACCCAGATACAATGAGCAGTTCTTC. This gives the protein CASSQVFGPRYNEQFF.

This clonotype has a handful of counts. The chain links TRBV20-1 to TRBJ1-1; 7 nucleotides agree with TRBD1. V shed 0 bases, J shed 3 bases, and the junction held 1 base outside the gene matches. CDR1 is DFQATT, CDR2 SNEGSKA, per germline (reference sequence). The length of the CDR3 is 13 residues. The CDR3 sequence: CSAREGTDTEAFF. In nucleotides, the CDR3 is TGCAGTGCTAGAGAAGGGACAGACACTGAAGCTTTCTTT.

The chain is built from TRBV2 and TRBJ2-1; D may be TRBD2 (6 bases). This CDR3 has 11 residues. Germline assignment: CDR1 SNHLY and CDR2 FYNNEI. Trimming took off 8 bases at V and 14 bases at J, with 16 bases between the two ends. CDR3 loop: CASGSGTSEFF. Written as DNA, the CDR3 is TGTGCCAGCGGTTCCGGGACTTCGGAGTTCTTC.

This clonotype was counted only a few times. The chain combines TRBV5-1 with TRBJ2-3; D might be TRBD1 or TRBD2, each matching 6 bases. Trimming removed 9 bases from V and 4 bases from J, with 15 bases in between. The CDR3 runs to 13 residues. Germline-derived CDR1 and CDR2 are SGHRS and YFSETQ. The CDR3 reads CATGAQPADTQYF. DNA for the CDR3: TGCGCCACGGGGGCCCAGCCAGCAGATACGCAGTATTTT.

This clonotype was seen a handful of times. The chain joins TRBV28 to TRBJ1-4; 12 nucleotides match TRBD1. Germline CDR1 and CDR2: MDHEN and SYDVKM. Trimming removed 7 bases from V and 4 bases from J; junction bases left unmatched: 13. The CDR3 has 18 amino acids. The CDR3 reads CASMRARDRGHNNEKLFF. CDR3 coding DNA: TGTGCCAGCATGAGAGCCCGGGACAGGGGGCATAATAATGAAAAACTGTTTTTT. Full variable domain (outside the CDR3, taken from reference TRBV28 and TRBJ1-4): DVKVTQSSRYLVKRTGEKVFLECVQDMDHENMFWYRQDPGLGLRLIYFSYDVKMKEKGDIPEGYSVSREKKERFSLILESASTNQTSMYLCASMRARDRGHNNEKLFFGSGTQLSVL.

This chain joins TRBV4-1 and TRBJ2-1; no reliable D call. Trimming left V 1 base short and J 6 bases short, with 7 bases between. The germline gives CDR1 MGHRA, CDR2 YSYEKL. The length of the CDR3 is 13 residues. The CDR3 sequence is CASSQAPSNEQFF. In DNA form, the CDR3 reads TGCGCCAGCAGCCAAGCACCGAGCAATGAGCAGTTCTTC.